Below, 3 T cell receptor beta chains from the same sample are listed, as sequenced in a study of blood T cell repertoires in COVID-19. Clones were sequenced by immunoSEQ multiplex PCR, and TCRdb holds only the in-frame ones, with some missing. The data hold some 150,000 clones, with about 80% observed a single time. Material for sequencing was peripheral blood. These receptors came from a woman between 55 and 75 years old with acute or convalescent COVID-19.

This chain links TRBV14 with TRBJ2-7; 9 nucleotides line up with TRBD1. J gave up 1 base and V 2 bases, and 6 bases lay outside the gene matches. The CDR3 runs to 16 residues. Germline V gives CDR1 SGHDN, CDR2 FVKESK. Here the CDR3 DNA reads TGTGCCAGCAGCCAATTTGGACAGGGGCGATCCTACGAGCAGTACGTC. Its translation is CASSQFGQGRSYEQYV.

This clone appeared once. CDR3 residues: CASSVVGEPIYF. The CDR3 DNA is TGTGCCAGCAGCGTAGTGGGAGAACCCATATATTTT. The rearrangement links TRBV9 to TRBJ1-3; D is unclear. Trimming stripped 0 bases from V and 11 bases from J, with 9 bases between. Germline V lookup: CDR1 SGDLS, CDR2 YYNGEE. This CDR3 is built from 12 residues.

V is TRBV7-2 and J is TRBJ2-2; no clear D. CDR3 size: 15 residues. The V end lost 1 base, the J end lost 0 bases, and 6 bases lay between the germline ends. From germline, CDR1 is SGHTA and CDR2 FQGNSA. The CDR3 loop reads CASSLGGANTGELFF. In DNA form, the CDR3 reads TGTGCCAGCAGCTTAGGAGGAGCGAACACCGGGGAGCTGTTTTTT.